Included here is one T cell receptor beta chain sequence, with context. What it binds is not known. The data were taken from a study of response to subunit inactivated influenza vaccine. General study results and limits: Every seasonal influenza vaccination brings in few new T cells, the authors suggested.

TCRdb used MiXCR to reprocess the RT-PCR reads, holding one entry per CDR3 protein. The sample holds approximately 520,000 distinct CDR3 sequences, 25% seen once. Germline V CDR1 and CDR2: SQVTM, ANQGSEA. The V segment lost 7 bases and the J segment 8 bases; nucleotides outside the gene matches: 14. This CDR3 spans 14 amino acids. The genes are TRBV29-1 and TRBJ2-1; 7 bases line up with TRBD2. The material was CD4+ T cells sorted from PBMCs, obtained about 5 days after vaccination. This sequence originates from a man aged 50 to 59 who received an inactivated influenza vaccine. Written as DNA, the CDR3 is TGCAGCGCTTCCAGGACTAGTATCTTCCATGAGCAGTTCTTC. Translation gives CSASRTSIFHEQFF.